The TCR beta chain described here comes from a study of cytotoxic CD8 clonotypes in ibrutinib-treated CLL. General study points: The study found baseline clonality above age-matched healthy donors, tracking circulating CD8+ T-cell counts. Whereas clonality rose at ibrutinib response, it declined toward baseline at progression.

About this clone itself: What it binds is unknown.

Genomic DNA (roughly 1.8 micrograms) was obtained from cryopreserved PBMCs for construction of TCR beta libraries. V was trimmed by 3 bases and J by 1 base, leaving 15 bases between them. The CDR3 sequence is 17 residues long. Germline CDR1 reads MDHEN; CDR2 reads SYDVKM. Sequencing was designed to attain a depth spanning 1 in 200,000 to 1 in 1 million T cells. Measured with immunoSEQ multiplex PCR; TCRdb has only the in-frame clones, and not every one. Of about 17,000 clones listed, 75% to 85% are singletons. The specimen comprised PBMCs, sampled before ibrutinib treatment. This clonotype was obtained from a human donor with chronic lymphocytic leukemia. This sequence joins TRBV28 and TRBJ2-2; D is perhaps TRBD1 (7 bases). CDR3 loop: CASSFWAQGGNTGELFF. In DNA form, the CDR3 reads TGTGCCAGCAGTTTCTGGGCGCAGGGGGGGAACACCGGGGAGCTGTTTTTT.